This T cell receptor (beta chain) was identified in a study of blood T cell repertoires in COVID-19. TCRdb's table, derived via immunoSEQ multiplex PCR, lists solely in-frame clones and lacks some. The sample contains 250,000 or so clones, about 87% of which appear only once. This clone was detected only once. CDR1 is LGHNT and CDR2 is FRNRAP in the germline V gene. Trimming cost V 4 bases and J 2 bases, with 22 bases left between them. The CDR3 totals 18 residues. Sequenced sample: peripheral blood. The TCR was taken from a woman aged 70-85 years with active or convalescent COVID-19. The rearrangement joins TRBV12-5 to TRBJ2-3; a weak D match, TRBD1 (6 bases). CDR3 protein: CASGSSRLDRSITDTQYF. In DNA form, the CDR3 reads TGTGCTAGTGGTTCCTCCCGATTGGACAGATCAATCACAGATACGCAGTATTTT.